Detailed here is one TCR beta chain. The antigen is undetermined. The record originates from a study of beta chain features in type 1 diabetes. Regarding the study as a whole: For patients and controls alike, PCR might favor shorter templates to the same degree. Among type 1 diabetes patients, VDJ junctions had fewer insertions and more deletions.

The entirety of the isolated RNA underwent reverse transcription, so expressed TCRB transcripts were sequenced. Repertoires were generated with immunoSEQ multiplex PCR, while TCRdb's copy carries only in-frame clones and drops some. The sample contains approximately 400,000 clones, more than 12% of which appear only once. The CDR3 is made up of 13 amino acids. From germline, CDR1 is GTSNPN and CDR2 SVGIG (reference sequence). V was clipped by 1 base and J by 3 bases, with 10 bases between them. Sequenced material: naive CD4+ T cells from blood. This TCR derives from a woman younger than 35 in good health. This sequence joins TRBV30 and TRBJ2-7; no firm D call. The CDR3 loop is CAWSDFRHYEQYF. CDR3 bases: TGTGCCTGGAGTGACTTCAGGCACTACGAGCAGTACTTC.